The 5 T cell receptor beta chains given below trace back to one sample, sequenced in a study of shared clonotypes between healthy human individuals. Repertoires were generated with immunoSEQ multiplex PCR, while TCRdb's copy carries only in-frame clones and drops some. The sample includes millions of clones, approximately 93% seen only once; the top ten take 0.35% to 0.5%. Specimen: naive CD4+ T cells from PBMCs. Subset noted: CD45RA+ positively selected. The source of these receptors is a man aged 18 to 29 in good health. Some clones in this sample may be carry-over from other donors' samples.

This chain uses TRBV5-6 with TRBJ2-1, with no clear D. V was clipped by 1 base and J by 8 bases, with 10 bases between them. This CDR3 region has 13 residues. Germline V gene data show CDR1 as SGHDT and CDR2 as YYEEEE. The CDR3 coding sequence is TGTGCCAGCAGCTTGTACGGGTGGGATGAGCAGTTCTTC. Translating gives CASSLYGWDEQFF.

The genes are TRBV20-1 and TRBJ1-2; D is perhaps TRBD1 (6 bases). This CDR3 is built from 11 residues. The germline V and J ends were trimmed by 6 bases and 10 bases, with 15 bases remaining between them. Germline lookup yields CDR1 DFQATT and CDR2 SNEGSKA (reference sequence). The CDR3 DNA follows: TGCAGTGCCCCGCAGGGGAGTGTCTACACCTTC. Translation: CSAPQGSVYTF.

The chain couples TRBV6-5 to TRBJ1-2; D is unclear. Trimming shortened V by 6 bases and J by 4 bases, and 9 bases separated the two germline ends. The V gene's germline CDR1 is MNHEY and CDR2 SVGAGI. The length of the CDR3 is 12 residues. CDR3 coding DNA: TGTGCCAGCAGGTCTACGAGCTATGGCTACACCTTC. This gives the protein CASRSTSYGYTF.

V and J are TRBV10-1 and TRBJ2-1; 9 nucleotides line up with TRBD1. Germline loops: CDR1 WNHNN, CDR2 SYGVQD (reference sequence). V shed 4 bases, J shed 7 bases, and the junction held 5 bases outside the gene matches. The CDR3 extends over 14 amino acids. CDR3 region: CASSGVGQGNEQFF. Here the CDR3 DNA reads TGCGCCAGCAGTGGGGTTGGACAGGGGAATGAGCAGTTCTTC.

This clone was counted a single time. This chain connects TRBV19 to TRBJ2-3, with TRBD1 as a possible D gene (8 bases). Germline CDR1 reads LNHDA; CDR2 reads SQIVND (reference sequence). V shed 9 bases and J shed 8 bases, with 12 bases lying between them. The CDR3 is 11 residues long. The CDR3 is CASTGGATQYF. DNA of the CDR3: TGTGCCAGCACAGGGGGGGCTACGCAGTATTTT.